The 10 T cell receptor beta chains below all came from one sample that was sequenced in a study of graft-versus-host responses after intestinal transplantation. The antigens these receptors bind are not known. Sequenced by immunoSEQ multiplex PCR; TCRdb stores in-frame clones only, minus some. This table holds more than 70,000 clones, around 93% found once. Specimen: unstimulated CD8+ T cells sorted from spleen or lymph node cells, collected before transplant. The receptors shown here come from a human donor who was the organ donor for an intestinal transplant.

This chain links TRBV13 with TRBJ2-3; no firm D call. Trimming shortened V by 6 bases and J by 4 bases, and 8 bases separated the two germline ends. The CDR3 runs 12 residues. CDR1 is PRHDT and CDR2 is FYEKMQ in the germline V gene (reference sequence). The CDR3 bases are TGTGCCAGCAGTTCCCGTCCAGATACGCAGTATTTT. It specifies CASSSRPDTQYF.

The rearrangement uses TRBV2 and TRBJ2-2; 12 bases agree with TRBD2. Germline CDR1 SNHLY, CDR2 FYNNEI. This CDR3 contains 20 residues. Trimming cost V 4 bases and J 7 bases; bases outside gene matches: 19. CDR3 in amino acids: CASSVITDHLAGGTIGELFF. The CDR3 DNA is TGTGCCAGCAGTGTAATCACCGACCACCTAGCGGGGGGGACTATCGGGGAGCTGTTTTTT.

This chain links TRBV2 with TRBJ1-4; 7 bases line up with TRBD1. The CDR3 is 14 amino acids. Germline loops: CDR1 SNHLY, CDR2 FYNNEI. V dropped 2 bases and J dropped 12; count of bases not matched to a gene: 9. In DNA, the CDR3 is TGTGCCAGCAGTGAACGCTACAGGGGTGGGGAACTGTTTTTT. Its protein is CASSERYRGGELFF.

This clone has a single count. The chain couples TRBV19 to TRBJ2-3; 12 positions agree with TRBD1. V dropped 6 bases and J dropped 6; count of bases not matched to a gene: 10. The CDR3 covers 16 residues. The V gene's germline CDR1 is LNHDA and CDR2 SQIVND (reference sequence). The CDR3 here is CASRGDRDRGLDTQYF. CDR3 nucleotide sequence: TGTGCCAGTAGGGGAGACCGGGACAGGGGGCTCGATACGCAGTATTTT.

The gene calls are TRBV4-1 and TRBJ2-7; D remains unclear. The CDR3 is 13 residues long. V was shortened by 1 base and J by 4 bases, with 8 bases between the two germline ends. Germline loops: CDR1 MGHRA, CDR2 YSYEKL. The CDR3 spells CASSQGGEYEQYF. CDR3 nucleotide sequence: TGCGCCAGCAGCCAAGGTGGAGAGTACGAGCAGTACTTC.

This clone is a singleton in its sample. The rearrangement links TRBV9 to TRBJ2-2, with 9 bases that match TRBD2. Germline CDR1 and CDR2: SGDLS and YYNGEE. V shed 2 bases and J 7 bases; nucleotides not matched to a gene: 6. The CDR3 consists of 15 residues. CDR3 sequence: CASSVRGGAGGELFF. CDR3 coding DNA: TGTGCCAGCAGCGTCCGCGGGGGGGCCGGCGGGGAGCTGTTTTTT. Full variable domain (outside the CDR3, taken from reference TRBV9 and TRBJ2-2): DSGVTQTPKHLITATGQRVTLRCSPRSGDLSVYWYQQSLDQGLQFLIQYYNGEERAKGNILERFSAQQFPDLHSELNLSSLELGDSALYFCASSVRGGAGGELFFGEGSRLTVL.

The J gene is TRBJ1-6, the V gene TRBV27; D is possibly TRBD1 (5 bases). V lost 6 bases and J 9 bases, leaving 9 bases between the germline ends. Germline values: CDR1 MNHEY, CDR2 SMNVEV (reference sequence). The CDR3 is made up of 12 amino acids. The CDR3 DNA sequence: TGTGCCAGCAGGGGGGAGGGTTCACCCCTCCACTTT. This translates into CASRGEGSPLHF.

This chain joins TRBV4-3 and TRBJ2-1, with TRBD2 identical over 9 bases. The CDR3 totals 17 residues. The ends lost 0 bases at V and 6 bases at J; junction bases unmatched: 9. Germline loops: CDR1 LGHNA, CDR2 YSLEER. CDR3 nucleotides: TGCGCCAGCAGCCAAGAAGGTCGGGGACTAGCTGGCAATGAGCAGTTCTTC. Residues: CASSQEGRGLAGNEQFF.

This sequence joins TRBV5-5 and TRBJ2-1; TRBD1 matches at 8 bases. CDR1 SGHKS and CDR2 YYEKEE come from the germline V gene (reference sequence). This CDR3 contains 15 residues. Trimming cost V 4 bases and J 2 bases; bases outside gene matches: 5. As DNA, the CDR3 is TGTGCCAGCAGCGAGGGGGACAGGCCCTACAATGAGCAGTTCTTC. Its protein is CASSEGDRPYNEQFF.

This chain connects TRBV7-7 to TRBJ2-2; 12 nucleotides line up with TRBD2. Unmatched junction bases numbered 12, after V lost 2 bases and J lost 8 bases. This CDR3 comprises 18 residues. Germline assignment: CDR1 SSHAT and CDR2 FNYEAQ (reference sequence). The CDR3 protein is CASSLLPTSGGAQGELFF. The CDR3 DNA reads TGTGCCAGCAGCTTACTCCCGACTAGCGGGGGAGCCCAGGGGGAGCTGTTTTTT. Together with reference TRBV7-7 and TRBJ2-2, the CDR3 gives the full variable domain: GAGVSQSPRYKVTKRGQDVTLRCDPISSHATLYWYQQALGQGPEFLTYFNYEAQPDKSGLPSDRFSAERPEGSISTLTIQRTEQRDSAMYRCASSLLPTSGGAQGELFFGEGSRLTVL.